Detailed here is one T cell receptor (beta chain). What it binds is unknown. Naive CD8+ T cells showed CD45RO-CCR7+CD27+CD95-. The data stem from a study of CXCR3-negative and CXCR3-positive naive CD8 T cells. Findings of the study overall: Fresh PBMCs served for most assays, and CXCR3 expression fell partially after cryopreservation. Hydrophobicity was higher for TRB CDR3s found in CXCR3-positive naive cells than in CXCR3-negative naive cells. No difference in surface CD5 was seen between naive subsets, and TCR strength was inferred from TRB CDR3 properties. Naive CXCR3-negative cells resembled naive CXCR3-positive cells in TRBV-TRBJ usage; memory cells differed.

The CDR3 has 16 residues. CDR1 and CDR2 from the germline V gene are SNHLY and FYNNEI. 5' RACE that incorporated UMI labels was used to prepare the TRB cDNA libraries. Following a re-call of the 5' RACE reads, TCRdb has one entry per CDR3 protein and lacks DNA. This table holds tens of thousands of distinct CDR3 sequences. V is TRBV2 and J is TRBJ1-5; TCRdb's D gene call, TRBD1, goes unchecked for lack of DNA. Sequenced: naive CXCR3+ CD8+ T cells from blood. Stated subset: CD45RO-CCR7+CD27+CD95- naive CD8+ T cells expressing CXCR3 (TNR3+). This TCR was sampled from a human donor in good health. Some clones in this sample may be carry-over from other donors' samples. CDR3 protein: CASSDWGWGDNQPQHF.